Shown below are 26 T cell receptor beta chains from a single sample sequenced in a study of PD-1 blockade in classical Hodgkin lymphoma. With no exception, relapse followed autologous stem cell transplantation in all patients, and brentuximab vedotin exposure varied. Data came from immunoSEQ multiplex PCR; TCRdb stores just in-frame clones and leaves some out. This sample has tens of thousands of clones, with around 75% found just once. The sequences come from peripheral blood mononuclear cells (PBMCs), collected before the second cycle of nivolumab. The receptors come from a human donor with classical Hodgkin lymphoma.

The chain joins TRBV6-1 to TRBJ2-5; 9 nucleotides align to TRBD1. CDR3 length: 14 amino acids. Germline V gives CDR1 MNHNS, CDR2 SASEGT. With 8 bases clipped from V and 1 base from J, the junction kept 5 bases outside the gene matches. The CDR3 DNA follows: TGTGCCAGCGACCTGGGACAGGGCCAAGAGACCCAGTACTTC. Its protein is CASDLGQGQETQYF.

This clone was detected a few times. V gene TRBV6-5 combines with J gene TRBJ2-2; D not certain. V lost 7 bases and J lost 1, with 10 bases in between. This CDR3 is 14 amino acids long. Germline-derived CDR1 and CDR2 are MNHEY and SVGAGI. CDR3 in amino acids: CASTRSLNTGELFF. In DNA form, the CDR3 reads TGTGCCAGCACGCGGAGCCTGAACACCGGGGAGCTGTTTTTT.

This sequence joins TRBV7-8 and TRBJ2-7, with 13 bases matching TRBD2. The ends lost 5 bases at V and 9 bases at J; junction bases unmatched: 16. From germline, CDR1 is SGHVS and CDR2 FQNEAQ. The CDR3 has 17 amino acids. CDR3 sequence reads: CASSQVGQRTSGRWQYF. The CDR3 DNA is TGTGCCAGCAGCCAAGTAGGGCAAAGGACTAGCGGGAGATGGCAGTACTTC.

The chain recombines TRBV27 with TRBJ1-1; D perhaps matches TRBD1 (6 bases). The CDR3 spans 13 residues. From germline, CDR1 is MNHEY and CDR2 SMNVEV (reference sequence). Trimming pared 8 bases from V and 2 bases from J, leaving 12 bases between. As DNA, the CDR3 is TGTGCCAGCTGCCTCGGGGGCAACACTGAAGCTTTCTTT. Translated, it gives CASCLGGNTEAFF.

The chain employs TRBV7-9 and TRBJ2-7; 8 positions agree with TRBD1. The CDR3 is made up of 15 amino acids. Germline V gene data show CDR1 as SEHNR and CDR2 as FQNEAQ (reference sequence). The V and J ends lost 3 bases and 2 bases, in that order; junction bases with no gene match: 6. CDR3 in amino acids: CASSFAQGETYEQYF. The CDR3 region has the DNA TGTGCCAGCAGCTTTGCACAGGGGGAAACCTACGAGCAGTACTTC.

This clone was recorded once. The V gene is TRBV19, the J gene TRBJ2-2; 13 bases are a match to TRBD2. Trimming at V came to 9 bases and at J to 5 bases, leaving 12 bases not matched to a gene. The CDR3 contains 17 residues. Germline V lookup: CDR1 LNHDA, CDR2 SQIVND (reference sequence). The CDR3 DNA reads as TGTGCCAGCCGGACTAGCGGGAGTCAATCGGGGACCGGGGAGCTGTTTTTT. Translating it yields CASRTSGSQSGTGELFF.

V is TRBV10-3 and J is TRBJ2-3; 13 nucleotides align to TRBD2. The length of the CDR3 is 16 residues. Germline CDR1 is ENHRY and CDR2 is SYGVKD. Trimming took 4 bases from V and 6 from J; bases not matched to a gene: 7. The CDR3 DNA is TGTGCCATCAGTGGGCGACTAGCGGGAGGTTCCGATACGCAGTATTTT. Translated, it gives CAISGRLAGGSDTQYF.

About this clone: Relative to the germline gene, one junction end is altered; a read error may explain this. The chain joins TRBV7-2 to TRBJ2-7, with 11 bases aligning to TRBD1. The CDR3 spans 16 residues. Germline V gene data show CDR1 as SGHTA and CDR2 as FQGNSA. The CDR3 region has the DNA TGTGCCAGCAGCTTAGCCTCCGGACAGGGGGCATACGAGCGGTACTTC. This encodes CASSLASGQGAYERYF.

Here the CDR3 reads CASSPPMGQLANTIYF. DNA for the CDR3: TGTGCCAGCTCACCACCTATGGGACAGTTGGCAAACACCATATATTTT. This rearrangement joins TRBV18 to TRBJ1-3; 7 bases line up with TRBD1. V lost 0 bases to trimming and J lost 6 bases; unmatched junction nucleotides: 8. The CDR3 has 16 residues. Per the germline V gene, CDR1 is KGHSH and CDR2 is LQKENI.

The genes are TRBV11-2 and TRBJ2-5; TRBD2 matches 16 bases. V lost 6 bases, J lost 4 bases, and 11 bases stayed unmatched. The CDR3 has 18 residues. Per the germline V gene, CDR1 is SGHAT and CDR2 is FQNNGV. CDR3 protein: CASSQRFGTSGRGETQYF. CDR3 coding DNA: TGTGCCAGCAGTCAGAGGTTTGGGACTAGCGGGAGGGGAGAGACCCAGTACTTC.

Worth noting for this clone: A junction end diverges from the germline sequence, so it may reflect a read error. This chain joins TRBV5-4 and TRBJ2-1; D is possibly TRBD2 (6 bases). From germline, CDR1 is SGHNT and CDR2 YYREEE (reference sequence). The CDR3 runs 11 residues. The CDR3 DNA reads TGTGCCAGCAGCTTGCAGGGAGGAGAGCTCTTC. It is translated as CASSLQGGELF.

The chain uses TRBV11-2 and TRBJ2-1; D possibly corresponds to TRBD1 (5 bases). Trimming removed 2 bases at V and 8 bases at J, with 10 bases between. This CDR3 region has 13 residues. CDR1 SGHAT and CDR2 FQNNGV come from the germline V gene. The CDR3 DNA is TGTGCCAGCAGCTTACGTCAGGGCTATGAGCAGTTCTTC. Its protein product is CASSLRQGYEQFF.

This chain links TRBV28 with TRBJ1-5; D gene unclear. The CDR3 covers 16 residues. With 5 bases removed from V and 1 base from J, the gap between germline ends came to 15 bases. The germline V gene encodes CDR1 MDHEN and CDR2 SYDVKM. In nucleotides, the CDR3 is TGTGCCAGCAGTACGGACTCCGCGGGGAGCAATCAGCCCCAGCATTTT. This sequence encodes CASSTDSAGSNQPQHF. Full variable domain (remainder filled in from reference TRBV28 and TRBJ1-5): DVKVTQSSRYLVKRTGEKVFLECVQDMDHENMFWYRQDPGLGLRLIYFSYDVKMKEKGDIPEGYSVSREKKERFSLILESASTNQTSMYLCASSTDSAGSNQPQHFGDGTRLSIL.

This chain joins TRBV7-6 and TRBJ2-5; D possibly corresponds to TRBD2 (5 bases). CDR1 and CDR2 from the germline V gene are SGHVS and FNYEAQ. This CDR3 comprises 14 residues. Between the trimmed V and J ends, which lost 5 bases and 4 bases, there was a span of 14 bases. DNA for the CDR3: TGTGCCAGCAGCCTACCTAGCCCCAGAGAGACCCAGTACTTC. Translation: CASSLPSPRETQYF.

This clone was observed at least ten times. The V and J genes are TRBV7-6 and TRBJ2-3, with TRBD1 as a possible D gene (5 bases). CDR1 is SGHVS, CDR2 FNYEAQ, per germline. The CDR3 contains 15 residues. Trimming stripped 5 bases from V and 4 bases from J, with 16 bases between. CDR3 DNA: TGTGCCAGCAGCCTATCAAACTTAGGGGCAGATACGCAGTATTTT. Protein: CASSLSNLGADTQYF.

The chain is built from TRBV6-6 and TRBJ2-7; D tentatively fits TRBD1 or TRBD2 (5 bases each). The V gene lost 2 bases and the J gene lost 0 bases, with 11 bases spanning the gap. Germline assignment: CDR1 MNHNY and CDR2 SVGAGI (reference sequence). This CDR3 comprises 15 residues. This chain's CDR3 is CASSYRRESSYEQYF. CDR3 coding DNA: TGTGCCAGCAGTTACCGCAGGGAGAGCTCCTACGAGCAGTACTTC.

This clone has only a few counts. This chain connects TRBV6-5 to TRBJ2-1, with 12 bases identical to TRBD2. The CDR3 runs to 16 residues. The V segment lost 2 bases and the J segment 8 bases; nucleotides outside the gene matches: 7. Germline CDR1 and CDR2: MNHEY and SVGAGI. The CDR3 loop is CASSYGGLAGSYEQFF. CDR3 DNA: TGTGCCAGCAGTTACGGAGGACTAGCGGGGTCCTATGAGCAGTTCTTC.

This clone has only a few counts. The chain uses TRBV5-1 and TRBJ2-3, with D possibly matching TRBD1 (5 bases). This CDR3 is 16 amino acids long. Between the trimmed V and J ends, which lost 1 base and 0 bases, there was a span of 12 bases. CDR1 and CDR2 (germline): SGHRS, YFSETQ. In DNA, the CDR3 is TGCGCCAGCAGCTTGAGGGGCGGCACTAGCACAGATACGCAGTATTTT. Translation: CASSLRGGTSTDTQYF.

V gene TRBV27 combines with J gene TRBJ2-3; TRBD2 agrees at 8 bases. The CDR3 is 21 amino acids. V dropped 0 bases and J dropped 0; count of bases not matched to a gene: 17. The germline V gene encodes CDR1 MNHEY and CDR2 SMNVEV (reference sequence). Written as DNA, the CDR3 is TGTGCCAGCAGTTTATCGTTAATGCGGGCGGGAGGACGGTCGAGCACAGATACGCAGTATTTT. Translated: CASSLSLMRAGGRSSTDTQYF.

The rearrangement links TRBV10-3 to TRBJ2-7; D gene ambiguous. CDR1 is ENHRY and CDR2 is SYGVKD in the germline V gene. The CDR3 totals 9 residues. Trimming stripped 7 bases from V and 6 bases from J, with 4 bases between. This chain's CDR3 is CAIKGEQYF. CDR3 nucleotide sequence: TGTGCCATCAAGGGCGAGCAGTACTTC.

This chain connects TRBV7-3 to TRBJ2-7; TRBD1 is a possible D gene (5 bases). Germline V gives CDR1 SGHTA, CDR2 FQGTGA. Deletions cut 2 bases from V and 2 bases from J, with 13 bases between. The CDR3 is made up of 15 amino acids. The CDR3 loop is CASSLGAPVAYEQYF. The CDR3 nucleotides are TGTGCCAGCAGCTTAGGGGCCCCGGTGGCCTACGAGCAGTACTTC.

The J gene is TRBJ1-5, the V gene TRBV28; no clear D gene. V was pared by 6 bases and J by 1 base, with 7 bases between. Germline values: CDR1 MDHEN, CDR2 SYDVKM. The CDR3 is 13 residues long. CDR3 protein: CASSPDSNQPQHF. The CDR3 DNA sequence: TGTGCCAGCAGCCCGGACAGCAATCAGCCCCAGCATTTT.

The genes are TRBV7-9 and TRBJ1-2, with a weak D call TRBD1 (6 bases). The germline V gene encodes CDR1 SEHNR and CDR2 FQNEAQ (reference sequence). This CDR3 region has 15 residues. Between the trimmed V and J ends, which lost 1 base and 4 bases, there was a span of 13 bases. The CDR3 nucleotides read TGTGCCAGCAGCTTAGGCCCAGGGGTATCCTATGGCTACACCTTC. It codes for CASSLGPGVSYGYTF.

Here the CDR3 DNA reads TGTGCCAGCAGCTTGTGGGCAGGCGCGGGAGGTGGCGAGCAGTACTTC. Its translation: CASSLWAGAGGGEQYF. J is TRBJ2-7 and V is TRBV5-8; 8 nucleotides agree with TRBD2. The V and J ends lost 1 base and 6 bases, in that order; junction bases with no gene match: 12. CDR3 length: 16 amino acids. Per germline, CDR1 SGHTS and CDR2 YDEGEE.

This sequence joins TRBV30 and TRBJ2-1; 8 positions agree with TRBD2. CDR3 length: 16 residues. V shed 2 bases, J shed 5 bases, and the junction held 11 bases outside the gene matches. The germline CDR1 and CDR2 sequences are GTSNPN and SVGIG (reference sequence). The chain's CDR3 is CAWSSWGTRGDNEQFF. CDR3 nucleotides: TGTGCCTGGAGTTCCTGGGGGACTAGGGGGGACAATGAGCAGTTCTTC. Combining the CDR3 with reference TRBV30 and TRBJ2-1 gives the whole variable domain SQTIHQWPATLVQPVGSPLSLECTVEGTSNPNLYWYRQAAGRGLQLLFYSVGIGQISSEVPQNLSASRPQDRQFILSSKKLLLSDSGFYLCAWSSWGTRGDNEQFFGPGTRLTVL.

This clone ranks as medium-sized. The rearrangement links TRBV7-9 to TRBJ1-3; no definite D call. The CDR3 runs to 14 residues. Trimming shortened V by 3 bases and J by 0 bases, and 6 bases separated the two germline ends. Germline V lookup: CDR1 SEHNR, CDR2 FQNEAQ (reference sequence). CDR3 DNA: TGTGCCAGCAGCTTCGCGATCTCTGGAAACACCATATATTTT. It encodes CASSFAISGNTIYF.